This TCR beta chain derives from a study of post-analysis software for immune sequencing data. Unique molecular identifiers tagged the TCR beta cDNA libraries. TCRdb redid the calling of the PCR reads with MiXCR, one entry per CDR3 protein. The table shows over 700,000 distinct CDR3 sequences, with around 27% occurring only once. The sample was blood. The clonotype comes from a girl aged 10 to 17 with multiple sclerosis.

The CDR3 DNA reads TGTGCCACCCACCCGGGACGGGATACGCAGTATTTT. Translated: CATHPGRDTQYF. The chain recombines TRBV28 with TRBJ2-3; D tentatively fits TRBD1 or TRBD2 (5 bases each). The CDR3 contains 12 residues. In germline, CDR1 is MDHEN, CDR2 SYDVKM. V lost 10 bases, J lost 6 bases, and 14 bases lay in between.